The rows below give T cell receptor beta chains drawn from one sample of a study of PD-1 blockade in classical Hodgkin lymphoma. Some clones are missing from TCRdb's copy, which holds only in-frame ones; the method was immunoSEQ multiplex PCR. The profile covers 20,000 to 25,000 clones, with 80% to 85% appearing a single time and 3.1% taken by the ten largest. The source material was CD4+ T cells from blood, sampled before the fourth cycle of nivolumab. Receptors originate from a human donor with classical Hodgkin lymphoma. CDR3s include the opening cysteine and the closing phenylalanine or tryptophan. Each record gives: V gene, J gene, clone size, D gene, CDR3 DNA, CDR3 protein. A D gene is named only where the DNA matches it firmly. Clone size is shown for a subset of rows, as once, few, many or a class of expanded clone.

>TRBV27|TRBJ2-5|.|TRBD2
TGTGCCAGCAGTTTAAAGGGACCGGGGACTAGCGGGCAAGAGACCCAGTACTTC
CASSLKGPGTSGQETQYF
>TRBV29-1|TRBJ2-3|.|TRBD2
TGCAGCGTAGTAGCGGGGCCTTCAGATACGCAGTATTTT
CSVVAGPSDTQYF
>TRBV27|TRBJ2-1|.|.
TGTGCCAGCAGTTTATCGATCGGGGGCATTGAGCAGTTCTTC
CASSLSIGGIEQFF
>TRBV4-3|TRBJ1-1|.|.
TGCGCCAGCAGCCAAGCCCTAGGCCGGCACACTGAAGCTTTCTTT
CASSQALGRHTEAFF
>TRBV30|TRBJ2-4|.|TRBD2
TGTGCCTGGAGTGAAGGACTAGCGACCAAAAACATTCAGTACTTC
CAWSEGLATKNIQYF
>TRBV27|TRBJ1-2|.|.
TGTGCCAGCAGTTTAAAGAGGCCAAAACGGGGGGATGGCTACACCTTC
CASSLKRPKRGDGYTF
>TRBV7-2|TRBJ2-7|.|.
TGTGCCAGCAGCATCGGACTGGACCCCAACGAGCAGTACTTC
CASSIGLDPNEQYF
>TRBV7-8|TRBJ2-3|.|.
TGTGCCAGCATGCCTCCCGGAGATACGCAGTATTTT
CASMPPGDTQYF
>TRBV18|TRBJ2-7|.|.
TGTGCCAGCTCACCGTCGCGGGGAGCCTACGAGCAGTACTTC
CASSPSRGAYEQYF
>TRBV28|TRBJ1-5|.|.
TGTGCCAGCAGTTCCGGCCCCCCCCAGCATTTT
CASSSGPPQHF
>TRBV12-5|TRBJ1-4|.|.
TGTGCTAGTGATGCCAGGGGAGGGGAAAAACTGTTTTTT
CASDARGGEKLFF
>TRBV28|TRBJ2-2|.|.
TGTGCCAGCATAACAGGGACGGGGAACACCGGGGAGCTGTTTTTT
CASITGTGNTGELFF
>TRBV30|TRBJ1-2|.|TRBD1
TGTGCCTTCGGACAGGGGGCTGCGAGCTACACCTTC
CAFGQGAASYTF
>TRBV7-6|TRBJ1-2|.|TRBD1
TGTGCCAGCAGCCGACAGGGGGTCGATGGCTACACCTTC
CASSRQGVDGYTF
>TRBV11-1|TRBJ2-3|.|.
TGTGCCAGCAGCCCCGGGGGCAAGCAGTATTTT
CASSPGGKQYF
>TRBV5-1|TRBJ2-2|once|TRBD1
TGCGCCAGCAGCTCTGGACAGGGCGACACCGGGGAGCTGTTTTTT
CASSSGQGDTGELFF
>TRBV10-3|TRBJ1-1|.|.
TGTGCCATCAGTGAATTACAGGGCGGGACTGAAGCTTTCTTT
CAISELQGGTEAFF
>TRBV28|TRBJ1-4|.|.
TGTGCCAGCAGTCTGGGCGGGGTACGTGAAAAACTGTTTTTT
CASSLGGVREKLFF
>TRBV11-3|TRBJ2-1|once|TRBD2
TGTGCCAGCAGCCTCGGACTAGCGGGGGGTGAGCAGTTCTTC
CASSLGLAGGEQFF
>TRBV19|TRBJ1-1|.|.
TGTGCCAGTACCCACAGTGGGACATTGAACACTGAAGCTTTCTTT
CASTHSGTLNTEAFF
>TRBV7-8|TRBJ2-2|.|.
TGTGCCAGCAGCTTAGGAAGTTACCTCACCGGGGAGCTGTTTTTT
CASSLGSYLTGELFF
>TRBV4-3|TRBJ2-6|.|.
TGCGCCAGCAGTCCTAAGACAGATGGCTCTGGGGCCAACGTCCTGACTTTC
CASSPKTDGSGANVLTF
>TRBV5-5|TRBJ1-1|few|.
TGTGCCAGCAGCTTTCAGGGTTCCACTGAAGCTTTCTTT
CASSFQGSTEAFF
>TRBV7-8|TRBJ1-2|.|.
TGTGCCAGCAGCCCGGACAGTAACTATGGCTACACCTTC
CASSPDSNYGYTF
>TRBV7-2|TRBJ2-7|.|.
TGTGCCAGCAGCTTATCTCTGAGGCCCCGACCGGCCGAGCAGTACTTC
CASSLSLRPRPAEQYF
>TRBV5-5|TRBJ1-3|.|.
TGTGCCAGCAGCTTGGCAGGCAGCTCTGGAAACACCATATATTTT
CASSLAGSSGNTIYF
>TRBV7-2|TRBJ2-7|.|TRBD2
TGTGCCAGCAGTACCGGGACTAGCGGATCCTACGAGCAGTACTTC
CASSTGTSGSYEQYF
>TRBV7-2|TRBJ1-1|.|.
TGTGCCAGCAGCTTATCGGAAGGGGCCTGGGCTTTCTTT
CASSLSEGAWAFF
>TRBV7-2|TRBJ1-3|.|.
TGTGCCAGCAGCTTTCTGGGGGGTGCTGGAAACACCATATATTTT
CASSFLGGAGNTIYF
>TRBV6-6|TRBJ1-3|once|.
TGTGCCAGCCTTCCTGGGACTTCCCGAAACACCATATATTTT
CASLPGTSRNTIYF
>TRBV6-5|TRBJ1-5|.|TRBD1
TGTGCCAGCAGATCGACAGGGAACAATCAGCCCCAGCATTTT
CASRSTGNNQPQHF
>TRBV2|TRBJ2-1|.|.
TGTGCCAGCAGTGATGGGGTGGCGAGGAGTGAGCAGTTCTTC
CASSDGVARSEQFF
>TRBV5-1|TRBJ2-7|.|.
TGCGCCAGCAGCTTGGAGGCGGGGCGGACCTACGAGCAGTACTTC
CASSLEAGRTYEQYF
>TRBV2|TRBJ1-1|.|.
TGTGCCACCGGGACACCATCCTTGAACACTGAAGCTTTCTTT
CATGTPSLNTEAFF
>TRBV18|TRBJ1-5|.|TRBD1
TGTGCCAGCTCACCGGGACAGGGGAATCAGCCCCAGCATTTT
CASSPGQGNQPQHF
>TRBV7-8|TRBJ1-2|.|TRBD1
TGTGCCAGCAGCTGGGACAGGGGGTATGGCTACACCTTC
CASSWDRGYGYTF
>TRBV2|TRBJ2-7|.|TRBD1
TGTGCCAGCAAATTGAACGGACAGGGGTCCTACGAGCAGTACTTC
CASKLNGQGSYEQYF
>TRBV29-1|TRBJ2-7|once|TRBD1
TGCAGCGTTGACGGACAGGTCGGCTACGAGCAGTACTTC
CSVDGQVGYEQYF
>TRBV5-1|TRBJ1-1|.|.
TGCGCCAGCAGCTCCTTCATGAACACTGAAGCTTTCTTT
CASSSFMNTEAFF
>TRBV5-8|TRBJ1-6|few|.
TGTGCCAGCAGCATAGGGGGGCTTGGTTCACCCCTCCACTTT
CASSIGGLGSPLHF
>TRBV19|TRBJ1-1|few|.
TGTGCCAGTAGTATAGTGAATGAAGCTTTCTTT
CASSIVNEAFF
>TRBV5-6|TRBJ2-5|once|TRBD2
TGTGCCAGCAGCCCGGGGGTCCCTAGCGGGGGCAGGGAGACCCAGTACTTC
CASSPGVPSGGRETQYF
>TRBV30|TRBJ1-5|.|.
TGTGCCTGGAGTGATCGCGGGATTCAGCCCCAGCATTTT
CAWSDRGIQPQHF
>TRBV6-5|TRBJ2-2|few|TRBD1
TGTGCCAGCAGCCGAGGACAGGCGTACACCGGGGAGCTGTTTTTT
CASSRGQAYTGELFF
>TRBV7-3|TRBJ2-1|.|.
TGTGCCAGCAGCTTAGTTGCTTACGATGAGCAGTTCTTC
CASSLVAYDEQFF
>TRBV7-2|TRBJ2-7|.|TRBD1
TGTGCCAGCAGCTTCTCAGGACAGGGGGGGTACGAGCAGTACTTC
CASSFSGQGGYEQYF
>TRBV6-6|TRBJ1-2|.|TRBD1
TGTGCCAGCAGTCCAGGGGGCGGGTATGGCTACACCTTC
CASSPGGGYGYTF
>TRBV5-8|TRBJ1-3|.|TRBD1
TGTGCCAGCAGACCGGGACAGGGTAAAGGGTCCGGAAACACCATATATTTT
CASRPGQGKGSGNTIYF
>TRBV27|TRBJ1-1|.|.
TGTGCCAGCAGTTTATCGATCAGGACTGAAGCTTTCTTT
CASSLSIRTEAFF
>TRBV7-2|TRBJ1-2|few|.
TGTGCCAGCAGCTTAGGCAGGGAGGGTGGCTACACCTTC
CASSLGREGGYTF
>TRBV6-4|TRBJ1-6|.|.
TGTGCCAGCGCTAGACAGTCTGATTCACCCCTCCACTTT
CASARQSDSPLHF
>TRBV5-6|TRBJ1-1|once|.
TGTGCCAGCAGCTTAGTTGGGGGGCAGGGCACTGAAGCTTTCTTT
CASSLVGGQGTEAFF
>TRBV6-6|TRBJ1-1|.|.
TGTGCCAGCAGTTCGGTTGGGGGGAGCACTGAAGCTTTCTTT
CASSSVGGSTEAFF
>TRBV4-2|TRBJ1-1|.|TRBD1
TGTGCCAGCAGCCAGCGACAGGGGGCTGACACTGAAGCTTTCTTT
CASSQRQGADTEAFF
>TRBV30|TRBJ1-2|.|.
TGTGCCTGGAACCCCGGGGGGGGCAATAACTATGGCTACACCTTC
CAWNPGGGNNYGYTF
>TRBV7-8|TRBJ2-1|once|TRBD1
TGTGCCAGCAGCCAGGACAGGGGGCTGGTGGCTTACAATGAGCAGTTCTTC
CASSQDRGLVAYNEQFF
>TRBV18|TRBJ2-3|.|TRBD1
TGTGCCAGCTCACCTTTCCCCGGACAGGGGCTCACAGATACGCAGTATTTT
CASSPFPGQGLTDTQYF
>TRBV11-2|TRBJ1-2|.|.
TGTGCCAGCAGCCTGGACAGAAACTATGGCTACACCTTC
CASSLDRNYGYTF
>TRBV27|TRBJ1-2|few|.
TGTGCCAGCAGTTCTTCACTGAACTATGGCTACACCTTC
CASSSSLNYGYTF
>TRBV6-1|TRBJ1-5|.|.
TGTGCCAGCAGTGAAGCGCTATTGGGTGGTAGCAATCAGCCCCAGCATTTT
CASSEALLGGSNQPQHF